What follows are 32 T cell receptor beta chains derived from one specimen sequenced in a study of T cell changes during pregnancy in multiple sclerosis. Assay used: immunoSEQ multiplex PCR; TCRdb lists only in-frame clones, some missing. The sample consists of over 70,000 clones, about 94% of them appearing once. This material consisted of peripheral blood, taken in the third trimester of pregnancy. The receptor set was obtained from a female donor with multiple sclerosis, enrolled in a pregnancy study.

The chain has TRBV7-9 and TRBJ2-7; 7 bases line up with TRBD1. The junction had 8 bases not matched to a gene; V was cut back by 0 bases and J by 3 bases. Germline-derived CDR1 and CDR2 are SEHNR and FQNEAQ (reference sequence). The CDR3 consists of 16 residues. This chain's CDR3 is CASSLAPGTEFYEQYF. Here the CDR3 DNA reads TGTGCCAGCAGCTTAGCCCCCGGGACAGAATTCTACGAGCAGTACTTC.

Here the CDR3 DNA reads TGTGCCAGCAGCTATCCGGGACTAGCGGAAACAGATACGCAGTATTTT. Its protein is CASSYPGLAETDTQYF. V usage is TRBV7-2 and J usage is TRBJ2-3; TRBD2 matches at 11 bases. The CDR3 runs to 16 residues. The junction had 6 bases not matched to a gene; V was cut back by 4 bases and J by 3 bases. Germline V lookup: CDR1 SGHTA, CDR2 FQGNSA.

J is TRBJ2-7 and V is TRBV4-2, with D hard to call. Trimming cost V 5 bases and J 2 bases, with 7 bases left between them. The CDR3 contains 12 residues. The germline CDR1 and CDR2 sequences are LGHNA and YNFKEQ. The DNA for the CDR3 is TGTGCCAGCAGCTCAGTTACCTACGAGCAGTACTTC. Amino acid sequence: CASSSVTYEQYF.

The V call is TRBV28, the J call TRBJ1-2; the match to TRBD1 covers 7 bases. The V gene's germline CDR1 is MDHEN and CDR2 SYDVKM. The CDR3 is 15 amino acids. V shed 6 bases and J 8 bases; nucleotides not matched to a gene: 15. CDR3 coding DNA: TGTGCCAGCAGCTCTCTGACAGGGAGACTGAGAGGCTACACCTTC. Translation gives CASSSLTGRLRGYTF.

The chain carries TRBV19 and TRBJ2-4, with D possibly TRBD1 on 5 matching bases. Germline values: CDR1 LNHDA, CDR2 SQIVND (reference sequence). V lost 3 bases and J lost 0, with 15 bases in between. This CDR3 has 17 residues. The CDR3 sequence: CASSISRQPLAKNIQYF. Here the CDR3 DNA reads TGTGCCAGTAGTATCTCTCGACAGCCCCTAGCCAAAAACATTCAGTACTTC. The full variable domain, in which reference TRBV19 and TRBJ2-4 provide the parts outside the CDR3, is DGGITQSPKYLFRKEGQNVTLSCEQNLNHDAMYWYRQDPGQGLRLIYYSQIVNDFQKGDIAEGYSVSREKKESFPLTVTSAQKNPTAFYLCASSISRQPLAKNIQYFGAGTRLSVL.

This chain joins TRBV7-2 and TRBJ1-2, with 9 bases that match TRBD1. The germline V gene has CDR1 SGHTA and CDR2 FQGNSA. The CDR3 length is 16 residues. The J segment lost 4 bases and the V segment lost 1 base, leaving 7 bases of the junction unmatched. As DNA, the CDR3 is TGTGCCAGCAGCTTAGGGGGACAGGGCATCGTCTATGGCTACACCTTC. It codes for CASSLGGQGIVYGYTF.

The chain employs TRBV13 and TRBJ2-1, with D perhaps matching TRBD1 (6 bases). Germline V lookup: CDR1 PRHDT, CDR2 FYEKMQ (reference sequence). V was trimmed by 2 bases and J by 8 bases, leaving 16 bases between them. This CDR3 spans 15 amino acids. Here the CDR3 reads CASSLWGTGSHEQFF. DNA of the CDR3: TGTGCCAGCAGCTTATGGGGAACAGGGTCCCATGAGCAGTTCTTC.

The chain uses TRBV28 and TRBJ2-7; 9 bases fit TRBD2. The CDR3 runs to 16 residues. V lost 4 bases and J lost 5; bases outside the gene matches: 12. Germline CDR1 reads MDHEN; CDR2 reads SYDVKM. The CDR3 sequence: CASSSPKGLAFDEQYF. The CDR3 nucleotides are TGTGCCAGCAGTTCCCCCAAGGGACTAGCTTTCGACGAGCAGTACTTC. The full variable domain, rest sourced from reference TRBV28 and TRBJ2-7, is DVKVTQSSRYLVKRTGEKVFLECVQDMDHENMFWYRQDPGLGLRLIYFSYDVKMKEKGDIPEGYSVSREKKERFSLILESASTNQTSMYLCASSSPKGLAFDEQYFGPGTRLTVT.

CDR3 DNA sequence: TGTGCCAGCAGTCCCTACCCGGGAGGGGGAGGTTCCAAAAACATTCAGTACTTC. It specifies CASSPYPGGGGSKNIQYF. The genes are TRBV27 and TRBJ2-4; TRBD2 matches at 8 bases. Germline V gene sequence: CDR1 MNHEY, CDR2 SMNVEV (reference sequence). After removal of 5 bases from V and 2 bases from J, the junction contained 14 bases not matched to a gene. CDR3 length equals 18 residues.

The rearrangement links TRBV6-5 to TRBJ2-2; maybe TRBD2 (5 bases). The ends were cut back, 6 bases at V and 0 bases at J, with 11 bases in the middle. Germline V gene lookup returns CDR1 MNHEY and CDR2 SVGAGI. CDR3 length equals 15 residues. The DNA of the CDR3 is TGTGCCAGCAGCCCGGACTGGGCGAACACCGGGGAGCTGTTTTTT. Translated, it gives CASSPDWANTGELFF.

CDR3 DNA: TGTGCCAGTAGTACCGGGATCGTGAAAAACATTCAGTACTTC. Translated, it gives CASSTGIVKNIQYF. The rearrangement uses TRBV19 and TRBJ2-4; tentatively, D is TRBD2 (5 bases). The V end lost 4 bases, the J end lost 4 bases, and 11 bases lay between the germline ends. The CDR3 spans 14 residues. The germline V gene has CDR1 LNHDA and CDR2 SQIVND (reference sequence).

The J gene is TRBJ2-7, the V gene TRBV7-2; 10 nucleotides align to TRBD2. Germline V gives CDR1 SGHTA, CDR2 FQGNSA. The junction had 10 bases not matched to a gene; V was cut back by 4 bases and J by 7 bases. CDR3 size: 15 residues. This CDR3 is CASSSRAGGPGEQYF. For the CDR3, the DNA is TGTGCCAGCAGCTCACGAGCGGGAGGGCCTGGGGAGCAGTACTTC.

For the CDR3, the DNA is TGTGCCACCAGCAGAGATCGGGCAGGGAGGGACTATGGCTACACCTTC. Amino acid sequence: CATSRDRAGRDYGYTF. This chain connects TRBV15 to TRBJ1-2; a weak D match, TRBD1 (5 bases). V was cut by 0 bases and J by 3 bases, with 14 bases left in between. From germline, CDR1 is LNHNV and CDR2 YYDKDF (reference sequence). The CDR3 loop spans 16 amino acids.

This clone showed up just once. The chain joins TRBV7-9 to TRBJ1-5; D gene ambiguous. The CDR3 length is 13 residues. The germline V and J ends were trimmed by 3 bases and 6 bases, with 9 bases remaining between them. Germline V CDR1 and CDR2: SEHNR, FQNEAQ (reference sequence). The CDR3 DNA follows: TGTGCCAGCAGCTTGGGAGGGAGTCAGCCCCAGCATTTT. This gives the protein CASSLGGSQPQHF.

V usage is TRBV19 and J usage is TRBJ1-1; D remains ambiguous. From germline, CDR1 is LNHDA and CDR2 SQIVND (reference sequence). V was cut by 9 bases and J by 6 bases, with 14 bases left in between. The CDR3 extends over 12 amino acids. The CDR3, as DNA: TGTGCCAGCCGTCATAGTCCCGCTGAAGCTTTCTTT. Translating it yields CASRHSPAEAFF.

The chain couples TRBV28 to TRBJ2-1; 11 bases are a match to TRBD2. The ends lost 4 bases at V and 2 bases at J; junction bases unmatched: 4. Germline V CDR1 and CDR2: MDHEN, SYDVKM. The CDR3 loop spans 16 amino acids. CDR3 DNA sequence: TGTGCCAGCAGTTACCTAGCGGGAGGCCCCTACAATGAGCAGTTCTTC. This encodes CASSYLAGGPYNEQFF. The variable domain in full, with the rest retrieved from reference TRBV28 and TRBJ2-1, is DVKVTQSSRYLVKRTGEKVFLECVQDMDHENMFWYRQDPGLGLRLIYFSYDVKMKEKGDIPEGYSVSREKKERFSLILESASTNQTSMYLCASSYLAGGPYNEQFFGPGTRLTVL.

The chain employs TRBV11-2 and TRBJ2-5; 7 bases line up with TRBD1. The CDR3 is 15 residues long. Germline V CDR1 and CDR2: SGHAT, FQNNGV. J lost 2 bases, V lost 6 bases, and 9 bases had no gene match. In DNA, the CDR3 is TGTGCCAGCAGATTGACAGGGAGTGAGCAAGAGACCCAGTACTTC. Translation gives CASRLTGSEQETQYF.

The chain links TRBV5-4 to TRBJ1-2; D not certain. The V gene's germline CDR1 is SGHNT and CDR2 YYREEE (reference sequence). V lost 2 bases, J lost 9 bases, and 17 bases lay in between. The CDR3 contains 14 residues. CDR3 sequence: CASSFAGLYMSYTF. The CDR3 coding sequence is TGTGCCAGCAGCTTCGCAGGCCTCTACATGAGCTACACCTTC.

V gene TRBV27 combines with J gene TRBJ2-1, with 11 bases matching TRBD2. This CDR3 contains 15 residues. V shed 5 bases, J shed 6 bases, and the junction held 6 bases outside the gene matches. Germline-derived CDR1 and CDR2 are MNHEY and SMNVEV (reference sequence). The CDR3 DNA sequence: TGTGCCAGCAGTCCCGGGACTAGCGGTAGCAATGAGCAGTTCTTC. This gives the protein CASSPGTSGSNEQFF.

CDR3 region: CASNPTGGHTQYF. For the CDR3, the DNA is TGTGCCAGCAATCCTACAGGGGGCCATACGCAGTATTTT. This rearrangement joins TRBV6-5 to TRBJ2-3; 9 bases fit TRBD1. The CDR3 consists of 13 residues. Germline lookup yields CDR1 MNHEY and CDR2 SVGAGI. Unmatched junction bases numbered 6, after V lost 7 bases and J lost 7 bases.

This rearrangement joins TRBV6-1 to TRBJ1-5, with D possibly being TRBD1 (6 bases). CDR3 length equals 13 residues. CDR1 and CDR2 from the germline V gene are MNHNS and SASEGT. Trimming took off 8 bases at V and 4 bases at J, with 12 bases between the two ends. CDR3 DNA sequence: TGTGCCAGCGGGTTAGACAGGAATCAGCCCCAGCATTTT. Amino acids: CASGLDRNQPQHF.

The gene calls are TRBV5-4 and TRBJ1-3, with a possible D match to TRBD1 (6 bases). CDR3 size: 15 residues. V gave up 4 bases and J gave up 0 bases, with 11 bases separating them. In germline, CDR1 is SGHNT, CDR2 YYREEE (reference sequence). The CDR3 loop is CASSPDRSSGNTIYF. CDR3 DNA: TGTGCCAGCAGCCCTGACAGGAGCTCTGGAAACACCATATATTTT.

This clone was detected only once. V gene TRBV6-1 combines with J gene TRBJ1-1, with 7 bases matching TRBD1. Germline V lookup: CDR1 MNHNS, CDR2 SASEGT. This CDR3 is 14 amino acids long. J lost 7 bases, V lost 6 bases, and 11 bases had no gene match. Here the CDR3 DNA reads TGTGCCAGCAGGAAGGAGGGACAGACGGTTGAAGCTTTCTTT. As protein: CASRKEGQTVEAFF.

The chain uses TRBV6-6 and TRBJ1-1, with 7 nucleotides matching TRBD1. V lost 6 bases, J lost 1 base, and 5 bases stayed unmatched. This CDR3 region has 14 residues. CDR1 and CDR2 from the germline V gene are MNHNY and SVGAGI (reference sequence). The CDR3 DNA is TGTGCCAGCAGCAAAGGGACAGCGAACACTGAAGCTTTCTTT. Translating it yields CASSKGTANTEAFF.

V and J are TRBV6-1 and TRBJ1-4; 7 nucleotides line up with TRBD1. J lost 16 bases, V lost 4 bases, and 9 bases had no gene match. The CDR3 is 12 residues long. Germline assignment: CDR1 MNHNS and CDR2 SASEGT. In DNA form, the CDR3 reads TGTGCCAGCAGTGGCACGGGACAGATCCCGTTTTTT. This translates into CASSGTGQIPFF.

The chain links TRBV6-1 to TRBJ2-1; 9 bases map to TRBD2. The CDR3 spans 16 residues. The trim removed 0 bases at V and 3 bases at J, leaving 3 bases unmatched. The germline V gene has CDR1 MNHNS and CDR2 SASEGT. The CDR3 spells CASSEATSGFYNEQFF. DNA for the CDR3: TGTGCCAGCAGTGAAGCCACTAGCGGGTTCTACAATGAGCAGTTCTTC.

J is TRBJ1-5 and V is TRBV19; a weak D match, TRBD1 (6 bases). From germline, CDR1 is LNHDA and CDR2 SQIVND (reference sequence). Trimming removed 4 bases at V and 4 bases at J, with 17 bases between. The CDR3 runs to 16 residues. The CDR3 reads CASSTKGTRGNQPQHF. The CDR3 DNA reads as TGTGCCAGTAGTACCAAAGGGACGAGGGGGAATCAGCCCCAGCATTTT. Variable domain in full (rest from reference TRBV19 and TRBJ1-5): DGGITQSPKYLFRKEGQNVTLSCEQNLNHDAMYWYRQDPGQGLRLIYYSQIVNDFQKGDIAEGYSVSREKKESFPLTVTSAQKNPTAFYLCASSTKGTRGNQPQHFGDGTRLSIL.

The chain carries TRBV19 and TRBJ1-1; possible D gene TRBD1, 5 bases. The CDR3 runs to 14 residues. V shed 6 bases and J shed 6 bases, with 17 bases lying between them. CDR1 is LNHDA, CDR2 SQIVND, per germline (reference sequence). CDR3 DNA: TGTGCCAGTAGAGGATTGGGGCTAAAGTCTGAAGCTTTCTTT. As protein: CASRGLGLKSEAFF.

The chain carries TRBV7-9 and TRBJ2-2; TRBD2 is a possible D gene (6 bases). Trimming took 7 bases from V and 5 from J, leaving 14 bases between them. The CDR3 is 14 residues long. Germline lookup yields CDR1 SEHNR and CDR2 FQNEAQ (reference sequence). CDR3 sequence reads: CASKEGRGTGELFF. CDR3 DNA sequence: TGTGCCAGCAAGGAGGGCCGGGGGACCGGGGAGCTGTTTTTT.

The genes are TRBV7-2 and TRBJ1-2; TRBD1 matches at 7 bases. The CDR3 length is 15 residues. Per germline, CDR1 SGHTA and CDR2 FQGNSA. The trim removed 0 bases at V and 3 bases at J, leaving 4 bases unmatched. Written as DNA, the CDR3 is TGTGCCAGCAGCTTAGCCGGGGACAGCCACTATGGCTACACCTTC. It translates to CASSLAGDSHYGYTF.

CDR3 in DNA: TGTGCCAGCAGCAGGACTAGCGGGAGGGCCTGGTACGCCGGGGAGCTGTTTTTT. Translated: CASSRTSGRAWYAGELFF. This chain joins TRBV11-2 and TRBJ2-2; TRBD2 aligns across 15 bases. From germline, CDR1 is SGHAT and CDR2 FQNNGV. With V trimmed by 5 bases and J by 6 bases, 10 bases remained unmatched. This CDR3 is 18 amino acids long.

The chain carries TRBV5-6 and TRBJ2-1, with 10 positions matching TRBD2. CDR1 and CDR2 from the germline V gene are SGHDT and YYEEEE. The CDR3 extends over 17 amino acids. V dropped 6 bases and J dropped 3; count of bases not matched to a gene: 12. The CDR3: CASTWVAGGRNYNEQFF. For the CDR3, the DNA is TGTGCCAGCACCTGGGTAGCGGGAGGACGGAACTACAATGAGCAGTTCTTC.